Described below is a single TCR beta chain sequence and its context. This clone was detected once. It lacks a known antigen. Within one base of it there is no much larger clone, and no base qualities were kept. TCRbeta CDR3 regions were amplified from genomic DNA by means of the immunoSEQ Assay, a bias-controlled multiplex PCR. The original methods were these. Nucleated cell counts per sample were estimated from amplification of reference gene primers within the assay. To quantify the absolute abundance of each unique TCRbeta CDR3 rearrangement, sequence reads were collapsed and filtered. Productive Simpson clonality was computed per sample as the square root of Simpson's diversity index over productive rearrangements. TCRdb re-hosts the immuneACCESS table, in-frame sequences only. Its copies lack some clones; in the studies checked, an unresolved V gene accounts for under half of them, and the cause for the rest is not known. The V and J calls and clone size are taken from that table; D and trimming were inferred from the DNA. The table for this sample lists fewer than 500,000 clones; over 65% of them were counted only once. Of the sample, around 1% is held by the ten largest clones.

Reading the germline V gene gives CDR1 SQVTM and CDR2 ANQGSEA. The CDR3, from cysteine to phenylalanine, totals 16 residues. The CDR3 DNA has 48 bases and is translated from base 1. Germline trimming amounts to 4 bases on V and 13 bases on J, with 21 as the count of junction bases outside the gene matches. The source of the sample is a study of blood T cell repertoires in COVID-19 (TCRdb year 2020). Regarding the study in general: The collaborator samples originated in the United States, Italy and Spain and spanned the acute and convalescent phases of COVID-19. The prospective study material was composed of cDNA or gDNA derived from T cells, B-cell-depleted T cells, or PBMCs. The dataset comprised deeply sampled blood TCRbeta repertoires from subjects exposed to, actively infected with, or recovered from COVID-19. The repertoires were made available in a free public database intended to serve as a resource for research on the immune response to SARS-CoV-2. Samples were obtained from the ongoing ImmuneRACE study (first 160 participants) and from over 1,000 subjects provided by 6 global collaborators. Nearly every sample came with metadata listing a de-identified subject ID, COVID-19 status, age in years and sex. HLA class I and class II types, where available, came from metadata supplied by the sample provider rather than from assay-based typing. Study-wide findings and limitations: The quantity of clinical and demographic metadata differed by source and by participant and was supplied without curation.

Whole blood was collected in K2EDTA tubes by collaborating institutions according to the institutions' own protocols. For TCRbeta analysis, collaborators shipped samples as frozen whole blood, isolated PBMCs, or DNA extracted from either of those sample types. The chain is assembled from TRBV29-1 and TRBJ2-1, with 8 central nucleotides matching TRBD1. This sequence was found in a human donor with acute or convalescent COVID-19. The donor label of this sample is uncertain. The sequenced material came from peripheral blood. The CDR3 reads as follows: CSVGTGLRHGSPGQFF. DNA sequence: TGCAGCGTTGGGACAGGGTTGAGGCACGGCTCCCCTGGACAGTTCTTC.